This T cell receptor (beta chain) was captured by sequencing in a study of cytomegalovirus exposure and HLA in healthy donors. The study, taken as a whole, reports: Within an earlier analysis, most TCR beta V segments proved productive either about 87% or about 30% of the time. In a later analysis, HLA-C alleles had the fewest associated TCRs, DRB1 alleles the most. The authors enumerated 150 to 200 TCR beta chains as linked to cytomegalovirus.

In regard to this clone: Its antigen is as yet unknown.

This PCR relied on a set of 60 Vbeta primers and 13 Jbeta primers. Clones were sequenced by immunoSEQ multiplex PCR, and TCRdb holds only the in-frame ones, with some missing. This table holds some 160,000 clones, about 88% found once. The V segment lost 0 bases and the J segment 8 bases; nucleotides outside the gene matches: 7. The length of the CDR3 is 16 residues. CDR1 is LGHNA and CDR2 is YSLEER in the germline V gene. This sequence was found in a man aged 25 to 45 in good health and CMV-seropositive. Sequencing was carried out using PBMCs. The V gene is TRBV4-3, the J gene TRBJ2-1; 10 bases map to TRBD2. CDR3 in DNA: TGCGCCAGCAGCCAAGATGGGCTAGCGGGAGTTTATGAGCAGTTCTTC. Protein: CASSQDGLAGVYEQFF.